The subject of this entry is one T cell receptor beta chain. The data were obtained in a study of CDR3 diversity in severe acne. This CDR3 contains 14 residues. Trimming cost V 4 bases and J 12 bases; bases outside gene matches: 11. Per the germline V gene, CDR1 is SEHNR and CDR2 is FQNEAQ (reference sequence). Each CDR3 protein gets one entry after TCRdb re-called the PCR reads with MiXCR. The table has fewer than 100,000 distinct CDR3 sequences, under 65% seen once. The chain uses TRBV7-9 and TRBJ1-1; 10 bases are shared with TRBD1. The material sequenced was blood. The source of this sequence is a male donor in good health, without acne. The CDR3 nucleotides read TGTGCCAGCAGCTCACCGGGACAGGGGTTGGTAACTTTCTTT. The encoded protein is CASSSPGQGLVTFF.